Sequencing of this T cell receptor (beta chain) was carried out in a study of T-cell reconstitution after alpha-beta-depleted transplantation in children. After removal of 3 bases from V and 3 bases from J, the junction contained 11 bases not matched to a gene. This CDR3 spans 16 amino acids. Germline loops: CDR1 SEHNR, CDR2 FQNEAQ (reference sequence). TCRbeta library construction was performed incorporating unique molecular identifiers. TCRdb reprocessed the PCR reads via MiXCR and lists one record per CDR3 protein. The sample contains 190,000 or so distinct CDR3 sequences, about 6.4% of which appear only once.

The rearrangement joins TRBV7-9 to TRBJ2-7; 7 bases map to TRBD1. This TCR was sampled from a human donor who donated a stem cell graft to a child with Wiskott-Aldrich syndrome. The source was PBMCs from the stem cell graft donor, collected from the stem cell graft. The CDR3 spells CASSLPAGTVYYEQYF. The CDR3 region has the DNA TGTGCCAGCAGCTTGCCGGCCGGGACAGTCTACTACGAGCAGTACTTC.